The 26 T cell receptor beta chains below were found in one sample sequenced in a study of cytomegalovirus exposure and HLA in healthy donors (dated by TCRdb to the late 2010s). The library was made by the immunoSEQ multiplex PCR assay. For the multiplex PCR, a mixture combining 60 forward primers for TCR Vbeta segments and 13 reverse primers for TCR Jbeta segments was used. Held by TCRdb, this immuneACCESS table contains in-frame sequences only and omits some clones. Under half of the omission traces to an unresolved V gene where checked; the cause of the rest is unknown. In all, the sample holds around 150,000 clones, and less than 80% of those were seen once. The top ten hold about 2% of the sample. The sequencing sample was made of PBMCs. The receptors derive from a female donor in good health and CMV-seropositive.

The chain recombines TRBV6-5 with TRBJ2-7; 11 bases agree with TRBD2. Trimming cost V 2 bases and J 0 bases; bases outside gene matches: 0. This CDR3 contains 15 residues. Germline values: CDR1 MNHEY, CDR2 SVGAGI. The CDR3 DNA reads TGTGCCAGCAGTTACGGGACTAGCGGCTCCTACGAGCAGTACTTC. It is translated as CASSYGTSGSYEQYF.

This clone has just a few counts. The V call is TRBV6-1, the J call TRBJ1-2; weak D call: TRBD1 (6 bases). The germline gives CDR1 MNHNS, CDR2 SASEGT. The CDR3 has 12 amino acids. V was shortened by 7 bases and J by 7 bases, with 13 bases between the two germline ends. The CDR3 bases are TGTGCCAGCACCGGGGGAGGGGGTGGCTACACCTTC. This sequence encodes CASTGGGGGYTF.

This clone turned up a few times. The chain recombines TRBV25-1 with TRBJ2-7, with a tentative D call TRBD2 (5 bases). Germline CDR1 reads MGHDK; CDR2 reads SYGVNS. The ends were cut back, 6 bases at V and 2 bases at J, with 14 bases in the middle. This CDR3 is 14 amino acids long. This chain's CDR3 is CASSEAGVTYEQYF. DNA for the CDR3: TGTGCCAGCAGCGAGGCCGGGGTCACCTACGAGCAGTACTTC.

Worth noting for this clone: The same CDR3 arises from other DNA sequences in this sample as well. The chain uses TRBV19 and TRBJ2-7, with D unclear. The germline gives CDR1 LNHDA, CDR2 SQIVND (reference sequence). The CDR3 consists of 13 residues. Trimming left V 5 bases short and J 0 bases short, with 8 bases between. This CDR3 reads CASSLKSSYEQYF. The CDR3 DNA follows: TGTGCCAGTAGTCTGAAGAGCTCCTACGAGCAGTACTTC.

This clone occurred a few times. This chain links TRBV6-1 with TRBJ1-1, with 10 bases matching TRBD1. From germline, CDR1 is MNHNS and CDR2 SASEGT. The CDR3 consists of 15 residues. Trimming cost V 4 bases and J 2 bases; bases outside gene matches: 4. In nucleotides, the CDR3 is TGTGCCAGCAGTGCCCAGACAGGGGGCAACACTGAAGCTTTCTTT. As protein: CASSAQTGGNTEAFF.

The CDR3 loop is CASSEQGGQQRETQYF. CDR3 sequence (DNA): TGTGCCAGCAGTGAACAGGGGGGACAGCAAAGGGAGACCCAGTACTTC. The chain has TRBV6-1 and TRBJ2-5; TRBD1 is a possible D gene (7 bases). Trimming stripped 2 bases from V and 5 bases from J, with 18 bases between. The germline gives CDR1 MNHNS, CDR2 SASEGT. The CDR3 extends over 16 amino acids.

Note on this clone: The junction departs from germline at one end; a sequencing error may be responsible. The J gene is TRBJ1-3, the V gene TRBV27; TRBD1 is a possible D gene (5 bases). Germline V gives CDR1 MNHEY, CDR2 SMNVEV (reference sequence). The CDR3 runs 17 residues. The CDR3: CASSKLNLTGSGSTIYF. CDR3 DNA: TGTGCCAGCAGCAAGCTCAACTTAACAGGCTCTGGAAGCACCATATATTTT.

The gene calls are TRBV7-9 and TRBJ2-2; tentatively, D is TRBD1 (6 bases). V was trimmed by 4 bases and J by 4 bases, leaving 10 bases between them. Germline lookup yields CDR1 SEHNR and CDR2 FQNEAQ (reference sequence). This CDR3 region has 14 residues. The CDR3 protein is CASSSRGSTGELFF. In DNA form, the CDR3 reads TGTGCCAGCAGCTCCAGGGGTAGCACCGGGGAGCTGTTTTTT.

This clone was seen only a few times. This chain connects TRBV7-9 to TRBJ2-7; no definite D call. Germline V gene lookup returns CDR1 SEHNR and CDR2 FQNEAQ (reference sequence). CDR3 size: 15 residues. The ends were cut back, 1 base at V and 2 bases at J, with 12 bases in the middle. CDR3 in amino acids: CASSLGFGGTYEQYF. Written as DNA, the CDR3 is TGTGCCAGCAGCTTAGGTTTTGGCGGTACCTACGAGCAGTACTTC. The full variable domain, its missing parts supplied by reference TRBV7-9 and TRBJ2-7, is DTGVSQNPRHKITKRGQNVTFRCDPISEHNRLYWYRQTLGQGPEFLTYFQNEAQLEKSRLLSDRFSAERPKGSFSTLEIQRTEQGDSAMYLCASSLGFGGTYEQYFGPGTRLTVT.

The rearrangement links TRBV4-2 to TRBJ1-5; tentative D call: TRBD1 (6 bases). Trimming took 0 bases from V and 2 from J, leaving 11 bases between them. The germline V gene has CDR1 LGHNA and CDR2 YNFKEQ. The CDR3 has 16 residues. Here the CDR3 DNA reads TGTGCCAGCAGCCAAGAAGGGACACCTGGCAATCAGCCCCAGCATTTT. Translated: CASSQEGTPGNQPQHF.

This sequence joins TRBV5-1 and TRBJ2-3, with TRBD2 matching 8 bases. CDR1 SGHRS and CDR2 YFSETQ come from the germline V gene. J was trimmed by 4 bases and V by 0 bases; bases with no gene match: 4. CDR3 size: 15 residues. The CDR3 nucleotides are TGCGCCAGCAGCTTGGCCGGAGCGGGGGCAGATACGCAGTATTTT. It yields the protein CASSLAGAGADTQYF.

CDR3 region: CASSVDNRDEQYF. CDR3 DNA sequence: TGTGCCAGCAGCGTAGATAACAGGGACGAGCAGTACTTC. The V gene is TRBV9, the J gene TRBJ2-7, with a weak D call TRBD1 (6 bases). Per the germline V gene, CDR1 is SGDLS and CDR2 is YYNGEE. The ends were cut back, 0 bases at V and 5 bases at J, with 9 bases in the middle. This CDR3 spans 13 amino acids.

The chain is built from TRBV27 and TRBJ1-1; no reliable D call. V was pared by 3 bases and J by 3 bases, with 8 bases between. The CDR3 is made up of 13 amino acids. Germline V lookup: CDR1 MNHEY, CDR2 SMNVEV (reference sequence). DNA of the CDR3: TGTGCCAGCAGTTTCCCAGGTGACACTGAAGCTTTCTTT. This sequence encodes CASSFPGDTEAFF.

V gene TRBV4-2 combines with J gene TRBJ2-7; 11 bases map to TRBD2. This CDR3 is 16 amino acids long. With 0 bases clipped from V and 2 bases from J, the junction kept 3 bases outside the gene matches. Germline values: CDR1 LGHNA, CDR2 YNFKEQ. CDR3 region: CASSQDLTSGAYEQYF. CDR3 nucleotide sequence: TGTGCCAGCAGCCAAGATTTGACTAGCGGGGCCTACGAGCAGTACTTC.

The J gene is TRBJ2-1, the V gene TRBV19; D uncertain. The ends were cut back, 8 bases at V and 0 bases at J, with 8 bases in the middle. The germline gives CDR1 LNHDA, CDR2 SQIVND (reference sequence). The CDR3 sequence is 13 residues long. CDR3 protein: CASRSVSYNEQFF. The CDR3 DNA is TGTGCCAGTCGTTCGGTCTCCTACAATGAGCAGTTCTTC. The whole variable domain, remainder taken from reference TRBV19 and TRBJ2-1, is DGGITQSPKYLFRKEGQNVTLSCEQNLNHDAMYWYRQDPGQGLRLIYYSQIVNDFQKGDIAEGYSVSREKKESFPLTVTSAQKNPTAFYLCASRSVSYNEQFFGPGTRLTVL.

V is TRBV7-9 and J is TRBJ2-3; D gene uncertain. The CDR3 is 17 amino acids. From germline, CDR1 is SEHNR and CDR2 FQNEAQ (reference sequence). Trimming pared 4 bases from V and 1 base from J, leaving 18 bases between. CDR3 bases: TGTGCCAGCAGCTCCCGGTCTTGGGCCAAGGGCACAGATACGCAGTATTTT. Translated, it gives CASSSRSWAKGTDTQYF.

This clone was counted between two and nine times. CDR3 nucleotide sequence: TGTGCCAGCAGCACTAGCGGCACTAGCACAGATACGCAGTATTTT. Protein product: CASSTSGTSTDTQYF. The chain carries TRBV9 and TRBJ2-3, with TRBD2 matching over 8 bases. There are 15 residues in the CDR3. Germline-derived CDR1 and CDR2 are SGDLS and YYNGEE. The V segment lost 4 bases and the J segment 0 bases; nucleotides outside the gene matches: 4. Looking up the rest from reference TRBV9 and TRBJ2-3 gives the full variable domain: DSGVTQTPKHLITATGQRVTLRCSPRSGDLSVYWYQQSLDQGLQFLIQYYNGEERAKGNILERFSAQQFPDLHSELNLSSLELGDSALYFCASSTSGTSTDTQYFGPGTRLTVL.

The rearrangement joins TRBV7-8 to TRBJ2-7, with D possibly TRBD2 on 5 matching bases. Trimming stripped 4 bases from V and 7 bases from J, with 14 bases between. The CDR3 consists of 13 residues. Per the germline V gene, CDR1 is SGHVS and CDR2 is FQNEAQ. CDR3 DNA sequence: TGTGCCAGCAGCTCCGGACTGGTCGTGGAGCAGTACTTC. Translated: CASSSGLVVEQYF.

V gene TRBV9 combines with J gene TRBJ2-1; 9 bases align to TRBD1. V was pared by 0 bases and J by 7 bases, with 5 bases of the junction left unmatched. The CDR3 contains 15 residues. Germline V lookup: CDR1 SGDLS, CDR2 YYNGEE. The CDR3 sequence: CASSVGDRGLNEQFF. For the CDR3, the DNA is TGTGCCAGCAGCGTAGGAGACAGGGGGTTGAATGAGCAGTTCTTC.

Concerning this clone: The same CDR3 also results from other DNA sequences found in this sample. The chain uses TRBV29-1 and TRBJ1-1; possibly TRBD1 for D (5 bases). Trimming removed 2 bases at V and 0 bases at J, with 7 bases between. The V gene's germline CDR1 is SQVTM and CDR2 ANQGSEA. The CDR3 loop spans 13 amino acids. CDR3 sequence (DNA): TGCAGCGTTGAAACAGGCATGAACACTGAAGCTTTCTTT. Encoded protein: CSVETGMNTEAFF.

V gene TRBV5-4 combines with J gene TRBJ2-1; 12 nucleotides agree with TRBD2. V lost 4 bases and J lost 7; bases outside the gene matches: 6. CDR1 is SGHNT and CDR2 is YYREEE in the germline V gene (reference sequence). The CDR3 loop spans 15 amino acids. The CDR3 region has the DNA TGTGCCAGCAGCCAGACTAGCGGGAGAACTAATGAGCAGTTCTTC. Amino acid sequence: CASSQTSGRTNEQFF.

V and J are TRBV2 and TRBJ2-1, with 7 bases matching TRBD2. CDR1 SNHLY and CDR2 FYNNEI come from the germline V gene. V shed 3 bases and J 8 bases; nucleotides not matched to a gene: 10. There are 15 residues in the CDR3. CDR3 in DNA: TGTGCCAGCAGTGACGCCGCGGGGGAAGCGGATGAGCAGTTCTTC. Residues: CASSDAAGEADEQFF.

This chain links TRBV28 with TRBJ2-7, with 9 bases aligning to TRBD1. This CDR3 has 16 amino acids. The J segment lost 4 bases and the V segment lost 6 bases, leaving 13 bases of the junction unmatched. Germline loops: CDR1 MDHEN, CDR2 SYDVKM. The CDR3 region has the DNA TGTGCCAGCAGCTCTACCGGGACAGGGCGGTTATACGAGCAGTACTTC. Translation gives CASSSTGTGRLYEQYF.

This sequence joins TRBV5-1 and TRBJ2-2, with 8 positions matching TRBD1. CDR1 is SGHRS, CDR2 YFSETQ, per germline. This CDR3 has 14 residues. The ends lost 7 bases at V and 5 bases at J; junction bases unmatched: 7. The CDR3 is CASRNRGTTGELFF. CDR3 sequence (DNA): TGCGCCAGCCGAAACAGGGGGACGACCGGGGAGCTGTTTTTT.

This rearrangement joins TRBV5-1 to TRBJ2-1; TRBD2 agrees at 7 bases. Losses at the gene ends were 0 bases for V and 2 bases for J; bases not matched to a gene: 5. The V gene's germline CDR1 is SGHRS and CDR2 YFSETQ. The CDR3 length is 16 residues. In DNA form, the CDR3 reads TGCGCCAGCAGCTTGGATTATAGCGGGCCCTACAATGAGCAGTTCTTC. It specifies CASSLDYSGPYNEQFF. Looking up the rest from reference TRBV5-1 and TRBJ2-1 gives the full variable domain: KAGVTQTPRYLIKTRGQQVTLSCSPISGHRSVSWYQQTPGQGLQFLFEYFSETQRNKGNFPGRFSGRQFSNSRSEMNVSTLELGDSALYLCASSLDYSGPYNEQFFGPGTRLTVL.

The CDR3 DNA follows: TGTGCCAGCAGTAAGGACAGGGTAGGTGAAGCTTTCTTT. Its translation: CASSKDRVGEAFF. J is TRBJ1-1 and V is TRBV5-4; TRBD1 agrees at 8 bases. From germline, CDR1 is SGHNT and CDR2 YYREEE (reference sequence). CDR3 length equals 13 residues. The V gene end was trimmed by 5 bases and the J gene end by 7 bases; junction bases not matched to a gene: 7. The full variable domain, completed using reference TRBV5-4 and TRBJ1-1, is ETGVTQSPTHLIKTRGQQVTLRCSSQSGHNTVSWYQQALGQGPQFIFQYYREEENGRGNFPPRFSGLQFPNYSSELNVNALELDDSALYLCASSKDRVGEAFFGQGTRLTVV.